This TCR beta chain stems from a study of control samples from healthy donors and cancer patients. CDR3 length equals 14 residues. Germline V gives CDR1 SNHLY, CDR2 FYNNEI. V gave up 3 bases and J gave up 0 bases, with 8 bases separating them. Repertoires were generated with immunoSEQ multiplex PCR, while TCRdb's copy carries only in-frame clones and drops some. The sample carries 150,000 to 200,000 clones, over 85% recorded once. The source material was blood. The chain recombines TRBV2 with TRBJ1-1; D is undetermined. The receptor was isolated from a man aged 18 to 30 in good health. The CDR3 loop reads CASSDNRMNTEAFF. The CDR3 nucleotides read TGTGCCAGCAGTGATAACCGTATGAACACTGAAGCTTTCTTT.